The 32 T cell receptor beta chains below were found in one sample sequenced in a study of OX40 agonist ivuxolimab in advanced cancers. Sequencing used immunoSEQ multiplex PCR; TCRdb keeps in-frame clones, though not all of them. The top ten hold roughly 5.5% of the sample, which has approximately 76,000 clones, approximately 83% seen once. The sequenced sample was CD4+ or CD8+ T cells sorted from blood, obtained in a trial of the OX40 agonist ivuxolimab. Receptors originate from an adult with an advanced solid tumor such as melanoma, head and neck, liver or kidney cancer.

A note on this clone: A read error may produce the germline difference seen at one junction end. The chain joins TRBV13 to TRBJ2-7, with unresolved D. The CDR3 covers 13 residues. CDR1 and CDR2 from the germline V gene are PRHDT and FYEKMQ (reference sequence). The CDR3 bases are TGTGCCGGCAGCCCGTCGGTAGCCTACGAGCAGTACTTC. Translation: CAGSPSVAYEQYF.

This chain joins TRBV19 and TRBJ1-1; TRBD1 matches 7 bases. Trimming took 5 bases from V and 8 from J; bases not matched to a gene: 14. Germline V gene data show CDR1 as LNHDA and CDR2 as SQIVND (reference sequence). This CDR3 is built from 15 residues. CDR3 protein: CASSLQGGRGAEAFF. CDR3 nucleotides: TGTGCCAGTAGTCTTCAAGGAGGCAGGGGGGCCGAAGCTTTCTTT. Based on the CDR3 plus reference TRBV19 and TRBJ1-1, the full variable domain is DGGITQSPKYLFRKEGQNVTLSCEQNLNHDAMYWYRQDPGQGLRLIYYSQIVNDFQKGDIAEGYSVSREKKESFPLTVTSAQKNPTAFYLCASSLQGGRGAEAFFGQGTRLTVV.

DNA of the CDR3: TGTGCCAGCAGCTTGAGGCGAATATCTGGAAACACCATATATTTT. This translates into CASSLRRISGNTIYF. The chain joins TRBV5-6 to TRBJ1-3; D remains unclear. The CDR3 has 15 residues. CDR1 is SGHDT, CDR2 YYEEEE, per germline. V gave up 1 base and J gave up 1 base, with 9 bases separating them.

The chain carries TRBV5-3 and TRBJ1-2; 7 bases map to TRBD1. TRBV5-3 is treated as an ORF (open reading frame) with a function not yet certain. Trimming removed 9 bases from V and 2 bases from J; junction bases left unmatched: 13. The CDR3 runs to 15 residues. The CDR3: CATDGGQQENYGYTF. CDR3 nucleotide sequence: TGTGCCACAGATGGGGGACAGCAAGAAAACTATGGCTACACCTTC.

This clone came up a few times. The V gene is TRBV5-4, the J gene TRBJ1-5; TRBD1 might be the D (5 bases). With 7 bases removed from V and 6 bases from J, the gap between germline ends came to 14 bases. The CDR3 consists of 13 residues. Germline CDR1 SGHNT, CDR2 YYREEE (reference sequence). CDR3 loop: CASLPTVPQPQHF. CDR3 DNA: TGTGCCAGCTTGCCGACAGTTCCTCAGCCCCAGCATTTT.

This clone was observed a single time. The chain recombines TRBV27 with TRBJ2-1; TRBD1 is a possible D gene (6 bases). The V gene lost 2 bases and the J gene lost 0 bases, with 8 bases spanning the gap. CDR3 size: 15 residues. Germline V gene data show CDR1 as MNHEY and CDR2 as SMNVEV (reference sequence). CDR3 sequence: CASSLDRSSYNEQFF. The CDR3 DNA follows: TGTGCCAGCAGTTTAGACAGGAGCTCCTACAATGAGCAGTTCTTC.

This chain joins TRBV18 and TRBJ1-1; possible D gene TRBD1, 5 bases. This CDR3 has 14 residues. With 3 bases removed from V and 5 bases from J, the gap between germline ends came to 13 bases. CDR1 KGHSH and CDR2 LQKENI come from the germline V gene. This chain's CDR3 is CASSPDSRGTEAFF. For the CDR3, the DNA is TGTGCCAGCTCACCCGACAGTCGCGGGACTGAAGCTTTCTTT.

Judged by abundance, this clone is medium-sized. The gene calls are TRBV10-3 and TRBJ2-7; 10 positions match TRBD1. Unmatched junction bases numbered 3, after V lost 6 bases and J lost 1 base. The CDR3 covers 14 residues. Germline V lookup: CDR1 ENHRY, CDR2 SYGVKD. The CDR3 loop reads CAISPGQGSYEQYF. CDR3 DNA sequence: TGTGCCATCAGCCCGGGACAGGGGTCCTACGAGCAGTACTTC.

This clone was recorded once. The chain recombines TRBV19 with TRBJ2-6; tentatively, D is TRBD2 (6 bases). This CDR3 region has 17 residues. Trimming left V 6 bases short and J 2 bases short, with 17 bases between. CDR1 is LNHDA and CDR2 is SQIVND in the germline V gene (reference sequence). The CDR3 reads CASRFRGNLAGANVLTF. The CDR3 DNA reads as TGTGCCAGTAGGTTTCGGGGGAATCTCGCTGGGGCCAACGTCCTGACTTTC.

The chain employs TRBV11-2 and TRBJ2-5; TRBD1 aligns across 8 bases. This CDR3 is 14 amino acids long. Trimming removed 4 bases from V and 2 bases from J; junction bases left unmatched: 3. In germline, CDR1 is SGHAT, CDR2 FQNNGV. The chain's CDR3 is CASSSGQGQETQYF. In DNA, the CDR3 is TGTGCCAGCAGCTCCGGACAGGGTCAAGAGACCCAGTACTTC. Drawing the rest from reference TRBV11-2 and TRBJ2-5, the complete variable domain is EAGVAQSPRYKIIEKRQSVAFWCNPISGHATLYWYQQILGQGPKLLIQFQNNGVVDDSQLPKDRFSAERLKGVDSTLKIQPAKLEDSAVYLCASSSGQGQETQYFGPGTRLLVL.

V gene TRBV10-3 combines with J gene TRBJ2-7; 10 nucleotides line up with TRBD2. Per germline, CDR1 ENHRY and CDR2 SYGVKD. The length of the CDR3 is 13 residues. Trimming cost V 9 bases and J 1 base; bases outside gene matches: 3. CDR3 in amino acids: CAILAGISYEQYF. The CDR3 bases are TGTGCCATACTAGCGGGGATTTCCTACGAGCAGTACTTC.

This clone was seen a single time. This sequence joins TRBV5-1 and TRBJ2-3, with D tentatively TRBD2 (6 bases). CDR1 SGHRS and CDR2 YFSETQ come from the germline V gene. V gave up 0 bases and J gave up 4 bases, with 12 bases separating them. The CDR3 sequence is 15 residues long. The CDR3 protein is CASSLGWGEPDTQYF. The CDR3 DNA follows: TGCGCCAGCAGCTTGGGTTGGGGGGAACCAGATACGCAGTATTTT.

The rearrangement links TRBV5-5 to TRBJ2-7, with 10 positions matching TRBD1. V shed 3 bases and J 1 base; nucleotides not matched to a gene: 10. Germline V CDR1 and CDR2: SGHKS, YYEKEE (reference sequence). The CDR3 runs 17 residues. CDR3 sequence reads: CASSSLPGQGLSYEQYF. As DNA, the CDR3 is TGTGCCAGCAGCTCCCTTCCGGGACAGGGGTTGTCCTACGAGCAGTACTTC.

This clone was recorded only once. This chain uses TRBV6-6 with TRBJ1-2; D gene unclear. Trimming took 6 bases from V and 0 from J, leaving 8 bases between them. The CDR3 length is 13 residues. The germline V gene encodes CDR1 MNHNY and CDR2 SVGAGI (reference sequence). The CDR3 bases are TGTGCCAGCAGGGACTCCTCTAACTATGGCTACACCTTC. This encodes CASRDSSNYGYTF.

This clone was observed a few times. The gene calls are TRBV19 and TRBJ1-1, with a weak D call TRBD1 (6 bases). Germline-derived CDR1 and CDR2 are LNHDA and SQIVND (reference sequence). The CDR3 has 15 amino acids. With 10 bases removed from V and 5 bases from J, the gap between germline ends came to 23 bases. The CDR3 DNA reads TGTGCCACTAAGGCTACCATGGGAGGGGGGACTGAAGCTTTCTTT. Its translation: CATKATMGGGTEAFF.

The chain links TRBV5-1 to TRBJ2-7; D is unclear. The ends were cut back, 0 bases at V and 1 base at J, with 11 bases in the middle. The CDR3 contains 15 residues. CDR1 is SGHRS, CDR2 YFSETQ, per germline. The CDR3 DNA reads TGCGCCAGCAGCTTGGCTTCGGACGGGTCCTACGAGCAGTACTTC. As protein: CASSLASDGSYEQYF.

The CDR3 region is CASSARQAGSTEAFF. CDR3 DNA: TGTGCCAGCAGTGCTCGACAGGCAGGGAGCACTGAAGCTTTCTTT. This chain connects TRBV6-1 to TRBJ1-1; D might be TRBD1 (6 bases). From germline, CDR1 is MNHNS and CDR2 SASEGT. This CDR3 contains 15 residues. Trimming removed 4 bases at V and 4 bases at J, with 16 bases between.

This chain uses TRBV7-8 with TRBJ2-7; possible D gene TRBD1, 6 bases. This CDR3 region has 14 residues. Between the trimmed V and J ends, which lost 5 bases and 2 bases, there was a span of 13 bases. Germline-derived CDR1 and CDR2 are SGHVS and FQNEAQ. CDR3 loop: CASSDPGQPYEQYF. Written as DNA, the CDR3 is TGTGCCAGCAGCGACCCCGGACAGCCCTACGAGCAGTACTTC.

The chain uses TRBV10-2 and TRBJ2-7; 9 nucleotides agree with TRBD1. Per germline, CDR1 WSHSY and CDR2 SAAADI. The junction had 9 bases not matched to a gene; V was cut back by 6 bases and J by 3 bases. CDR3 length equals 15 residues. For the CDR3, the DNA is TGCGCCAGCAGAGGTACCGGGACAGGGAACTACGAGCAGTACTTC. Residues: CASRGTGTGNYEQYF.

This chain uses TRBV7-2 with TRBJ2-1; a possible D gene is TRBD2 (6 bases). Per the germline V gene, CDR1 is SGHTA and CDR2 is FQGNSA. There are 14 residues in the CDR3. Trimming took off 2 bases at V and 8 bases at J, with 13 bases between the two ends. CDR3 protein: CASSLRRGSHEQFF. CDR3 sequence (DNA): TGTGCCAGCAGCTTACGGAGGGGAAGCCATGAGCAGTTCTTC.

This chain connects TRBV10-3 to TRBJ2-1, with D perhaps TRBD1 or TRBD2 (6 bases each). CDR1 ENHRY and CDR2 SYGVKD come from the germline V gene. The CDR3 runs to 18 residues. Between the trimmed V and J ends, which lost 5 bases and 9 bases, there was a span of 29 bases. The CDR3 loop reads CAISSEGGGTSQSSEQFF. DNA of the CDR3: TGTGCCATCAGTAGTGAGGGGGGTGGAACTAGTCAATCAAGTGAGCAGTTCTTC.

There are a few counts of this clone. The chain joins TRBV18 to TRBJ1-5, with D uncertain. V was trimmed by 2 bases and J by 0 bases, leaving 2 bases between them. The CDR3 sequence is 13 residues long. Germline V lookup: CDR1 KGHSH, CDR2 LQKENI. The CDR3 bases are TGTGCCAGCTCACCAGATAGCAATCAGCCCCAGCATTTT. Translating it yields CASSPDSNQPQHF.

The V gene is TRBV25-1, the J gene TRBJ1-5; 11 nucleotides line up with TRBD1. Germline CDR1 MGHDK, CDR2 SYGVNS. This CDR3 contains 14 residues. Losses at the gene ends were 7 bases for V and 7 bases for J; bases not matched to a gene: 6. DNA of the CDR3: TGTGCCAGCACGGACAGGGGGCATCGACAGCCCCAGCATTTT. Amino acids: CASTDRGHRQPQHF. The full variable domain, with the rest looked up from reference TRBV25-1 and TRBJ1-5, is EADIYQTPRYLVIGTGKKITLECSQTMGHDKMYWYQQDPGMELHLIHYSYGVNSTEKGDLSSESTVSRIRTEHFPLTLESARPSHTSQYLCASTDRGHRQPQHFGDGTRLSIL.

This clone appeared once. V gene TRBV6-5 combines with J gene TRBJ1-5; possibly TRBD1 for D (6 bases). The CDR3 consists of 15 residues. Germline V gives CDR1 MNHEY, CDR2 SVGAGI. Deletions cut 0 bases from V and 7 bases from J, with 13 bases between. CDR3 sequence (DNA): TGTGCCAGCAGTTACTCTCCGGGGGCGAGGCAGCCCCAGCATTTT. Protein sequence: CASSYSPGARQPQHF.

The chain joins TRBV27 to TRBJ2-7, with TRBD1 as a possible D gene (5 bases). Trimming removed 2 bases at V and 5 bases at J, with 13 bases between. Looked up from germline, CDR1 is MNHEY and CDR2 is SMNVEV (reference sequence). The CDR3 is 14 residues long. The CDR3 DNA is TGTGCCAGCAGTTTAATCAGCAGGGTGAACGAGCAGTACTTC. It specifies CASSLISRVNEQYF.

The CDR3 loop is CASSVGTGNEKLFF. For the CDR3, the DNA is TGTGCCAGCAGCGTAGGGACAGGGAACGAAAAACTGTTTTTT. The chain combines TRBV9 with TRBJ1-4, with 8 bases aligning to TRBD1. The CDR3 length is 14 residues. The germline gives CDR1 SGDLS, CDR2 YYNGEE. J was trimmed by 8 bases and V by 0 bases; bases with no gene match: 3.

The chain carries TRBV18 and TRBJ2-5; D not resolved. Trimming removed 4 bases at V and 5 bases at J, with 14 bases between. Germline lookup yields CDR1 KGHSH and CDR2 LQKENI. CDR3 length: 14 residues. The CDR3 coding sequence is TGTGCCAGCTCACTATATACTGCGGAGGAGACCCAGTACTTC. This sequence encodes CASSLYTAEETQYF.

The chain joins TRBV7-2 to TRBJ2-3, with unresolved D. Trimming took off 2 bases at V and 0 bases at J, with 6 bases between the two ends. The CDR3 is 14 amino acids. Per germline, CDR1 SGHTA and CDR2 FQGNSA. CDR3 loop: CASSLRKSTDTQYF. The CDR3 nucleotides are TGTGCCAGCAGCTTAAGGAAGAGCACAGATACGCAGTATTTT.

The rearrangement joins TRBV5-6 to TRBJ2-1, with TRBD1 identical over 7 bases. The ends lost 1 base at V and 10 bases at J; junction bases unmatched: 5. From germline, CDR1 is SGHDT and CDR2 YYEEEE. The CDR3 has 13 residues. CDR3 sequence: CASSLPGGGEQFF. For the CDR3, the DNA is TGTGCCAGCAGCTTGCCAGGGGGTGGGGAGCAGTTCTTC.

The rearrangement uses TRBV7-2 and TRBJ1-2; D remains unclear. From germline, CDR1 is SGHTA and CDR2 FQGNSA. V dropped 1 base and J dropped 4 bases, with 13 bases sitting between them. The CDR3 sequence is 15 residues long. The CDR3 sequence: CASSLEGSPLYGYTF. The CDR3 DNA reads as TGTGCCAGCAGCTTAGAAGGGTCGCCACTCTATGGCTACACCTTC.

In its sample, this clone was seen once. J is TRBJ1-1 and V is TRBV15; 7 bases agree with TRBD1. The CDR3 totals 15 residues. The V gene's germline CDR1 is LNHNV and CDR2 YYDKDF (reference sequence). Unmatched junction bases numbered 7, after V lost 1 base and J lost 5 bases. The CDR3 DNA reads as TGTGCCACCAGCAGAGTTGGCCAGGGGGGTACTGAAGCTTTCTTT. It translates to CATSRVGQGGTEAFF.

This chain joins TRBV5-6 and TRBJ1-3; TRBD1 matches at 7 bases. The CDR3 spans 16 residues. In germline, CDR1 is SGHDT, CDR2 YYEEEE. The trim removed 4 bases at V and 4 bases at J, leaving 11 bases unmatched. CDR3 nucleotides: TGTGCCAGCAGCGAGGGTTGGGACAGTGCCGGAAACACCATATATTTT. This gives the protein CASSEGWDSAGNTIYF.